The source of this TCR beta chain is a study of tumor-infiltrating lymphocytes in glioblastoma multiforme. Findings and caveats of the study: RNA-based TCR sequencing may distort clone frequencies, since cells carry unequal TCR transcript numbers.

This CDR3 has 16 amino acids. V gave up 1 base and J gave up 8 bases; unmatched junction bases: 6. Germline lookup yields CDR1 SEHNR and CDR2 FQNEAQ (reference sequence). Sample share makes this clonotype medium-sized. Its matching antigen is unknown. TCR beta libraries were built from RNA through three nested multiplex PCR rounds using modified ARM-PCR. TCRdb reprocessed the multiplex PCR reads via MiXCR and lists one record per CDR3 protein. This sample has 9,500 to 13,000 distinct CDR3 sequences, with 66% found just once. The rearrangement links TRBV7-9 to TRBJ2-1; the match to TRBD2 covers 12 bases. This TCR was sampled from a male donor with glioblastoma. The sequenced sample was brain tumor tissue. The CDR3 here is CASSLGLAGDLDEQFF. Here the CDR3 DNA reads TGTGCCAGCAGCTTAGGACTAGCGGGAGACCTCGATGAGCAGTTCTTC.